A selection of T cell receptor beta chains follows, all from one sample in a study of memory CD4+ T cells and cytomegalovirus serostatus. Libraries were prepared by immunoSEQ multiplex PCR; TCRdb keeps only in-frame clonotypes and omits some of them. The sample comprises 84,000 or so clones, 75% to 90% of which are singletons, and roughly 0.85% rests with the top ten. Sequencing was carried out using memory CD4+ T cells from blood. The receptors here all came from an adult in good health and CMV-seronegative. Each CDR3 is given with its conserved first and last residue. D genes are given only for firm matches. A row's size may be missing; if present it is once, few, many or a size class.

CDR3 DNA	CDR3 protein	clone size	CDR3 length	V gene	J gene	D gene
TGTGCCAGCAGCTTATGGGGGGGCGCGAGCAATCAGCCCCAGCATTTT	CASSLWGGASNQPQHF	-	16	TRBV7-2	TRBJ1-5	-
TGTGCCAGCAGAAAGGTAGCCAAAAACATTCAGTACTTC	CASRKVAKNIQYF	-	13	TRBV6-4	TRBJ2-4	-
TGTGCCAGCAGCTTCCTCTCCGGGTTAGCGGGGGCTGGGGCCAACGTCCTGACTTTC	CASSFLSGLAGAGANVLTF	-	19	TRBV7-2	TRBJ2-6	TRBD2
TGTGCCAGCAGTTTATCAAATCAGGGGGCCGCTGAAGCTTTCTTT	CASSLSNQGAAEAFF	-	15	TRBV27	TRBJ1-1	TRBD1
TGTGCCAGCACCCACGGGGGGGCCCCGTATGAAGCTTTCTTT	CASTHGGAPYEAFF	once	14	TRBV28	TRBJ1-1	-
TGTGCCAGCAGCGGCAAATACGAGCAGTACTTC	CASSGKYEQYF	-	11	TRBV5-4	TRBJ2-7	-
TGTGCCAGCAGTGACAGCACAGGGAACCAGCCCCAGCATTTT	CASSDSTGNQPQHF	-	14	TRBV6-5	TRBJ1-5	-
TGTGCCAGCAGCTCCCAGGGAGGGGGTTACGAGCAGTACTTC	CASSSQGGGYEQYF	-	14	TRBV7-2	TRBJ2-7	-
TGCGCCAGCAGCTTTAGAAGGGTGAGCAATGAGCAGTTCTTC	CASSFRRVSNEQFF	-	14	TRBV5-1	TRBJ2-1	-
TGTGCCAGCAGCACCGTCAGAGGTCGCACTGAAGCTTTCTTT	CASSTVRGRTEAFF	-	14	TRBV7-2	TRBJ1-1	-
TGTGCCAGCAGCGTAGTAGGCAGGGGCCTCAGCACAGATACGCAGTATTTT	CASSVVGRGLSTDTQYF	-	17	TRBV9	TRBJ2-3	-
TGTGCCAGCAGTTACGATTTAGAGACATCGAATGAGCAGTTCTTC	CASSYDLETSNEQFF	-	15	TRBV6-5	TRBJ2-1	-
TGTGCCAGCAGCCTCGCCCGGGACAGTAGCAATCAGCCCCAGCATTTT	CASSLARDSSNQPQHF	-	16	TRBV28	TRBJ1-5	TRBD1
TGTGCTATCGGCACAGGGGACACCGGGGAGCTGTTTTTT	CAIGTGDTGELFF	few	13	TRBV10-3	TRBJ2-2	TRBD1
TGTGCCAGCAGCAAAGGTCGTACGAGCTCCTACAATGAGCAGTTCTTC	CASSKGRTSSYNEQFF	-	16	TRBV21-1	TRBJ2-1	-
TGTGCCAGCTCACCGTCACAGGATACGCAGTATTTT	CASSPSQDTQYF	-	12	TRBV18	TRBJ2-3	-
TGCGCCAGCAGAGCTGTGAGCGGGGGACAAGAGACCCAGTACTTC	CASRAVSGGQETQYF	-	15	TRBV5-1	TRBJ2-5	TRBD2
TGTGCCAGCAGCGTACGGTACACCGGGGAGCTGTTTTTT	CASSVRYTGELFF	-	13	TRBV9	TRBJ2-2	-
TGTGCCAGTGGACTAGCGGGGGTGGATTGGGAGACCCAGTACTTC	CASGLAGVDWETQYF	-	15	TRBV6-5	TRBJ2-5	TRBD2
TGTGCCAGCAGTTACTCGCTTACAGGGATCTCTGAAAAACTGTTTTTT	CASSYSLTGISEKLFF	-	16	TRBV6-5	TRBJ1-4	-
TGTGCCAGCAGCCGACGGGCCATATATTTT	CASSRRAIYF	-	10	TRBV7-9	TRBJ1-3	-
TGTGCCAGCAGACAAACCCGGGGCTCTGGAAACACCATATATTTT	CASRQTRGSGNTIYF	-	15	TRBV6-1	TRBJ1-3	-
TGCGCCAGCAGCTTTAGCGCGGGGACAATTCAAGAGACCCAGTACTTC	CASSFSAGTIQETQYF	-	16	TRBV5-1	TRBJ2-5	-
TGTGCCAGTAGTATGATTGGTGTAGCGGGGGCCCAAGAGACCCAGTACTTC	CASSMIGVAGAQETQYF	once	17	TRBV19	TRBJ2-5	TRBD2
TGTGCCAGCAGTGTCAGGGGGGGGCGCAACACTGAAGCTTTCTTT	CASSVRGGRNTEAFF	-	15	TRBV2	TRBJ1-1	TRBD1
TGTGCCAGCAGCCTCCGGGTAGCGGGGGGGCCGTCCCAAGAGACCCAGTACTTC	CASSLRVAGGPSQETQYF	-	18	TRBV9	TRBJ2-5	TRBD2
TGTGCCAGCACCTCGGACGGTGAGACCCAGTACTTC	CASTSDGETQYF	-	12	TRBV6-5	TRBJ2-5	-
TGTGCCAGCAGACGGGGGGGGACAGAGACCCAGTACTTC	CASRRGGTETQYF	few	13	TRBV5-4	TRBJ2-5	TRBD2
TGTGCCAGCTGGCGACCGGGACGGAACTCTGGGGCCAACGTCCTGACTTTC	CASWRPGRNSGANVLTF	-	17	TRBV2	TRBJ2-6	-
TGTGCCAGCAGCCCTGGAGGGATCTTCTATGGCTACACCTTC	CASSPGGIFYGYTF	-	14	TRBV6-5	TRBJ1-2	-
TGTGCCAGCAGTTTAATAGGAGAGACCCAGTACTTC	CASSLIGETQYF	-	12	TRBV28	TRBJ2-5	-
TGTGCCAGCTCACCAGACAGGGGGCATGAGACCCAGTACTTC	CASSPDRGHETQYF	-	14	TRBV18	TRBJ2-5	TRBD1
TGTGCCAGCAGCTTAAGCGGATCCTCTGGAAACACCATATATTTT	CASSLSGSSGNTIYF	-	15	TRBV7-3	TRBJ1-3	-
TGTGCCAGCAACCCATCCGTGGTAGGCAACTATGGCTACACCTTC	CASNPSVVGNYGYTF	-	15	TRBV2	TRBJ1-2	-
TGTGCCAGCGCGCGGGGTAGGAACACCGGGGAGCTGTTTTTT	CASARGRNTGELFF	-	14	TRBV9	TRBJ2-2	-
TGTGCCACCCGAAGGACAGAAAACTACGAGCAGTACTTC	CATRRTENYEQYF	-	13	TRBV19	TRBJ2-7	-
TGTGCCAGTAGTAACCAGTACCAAGAGACCCAGTACTTC	CASSNQYQETQYF	-	13	TRBV19	TRBJ2-5	-
TGTGCCTGGAGGGGCCCAGCTAACTATGGCTACACCTTC	CAWRGPANYGYTF	few	13	TRBV30	TRBJ1-2	-
TGCGCCAGCAGTGAGACTAGCGGGGGTGGCTACAATGAGCAGTTCTTC	CASSETSGGGYNEQFF	-	16	TRBV10-2	TRBJ2-1	TRBD2
TGTGCCAGCAGCAACCAGATGGAGACAGGGACCTCCGAGGAAGCTTTCTTT	CASSNQMETGTSEEAFF	-	17	TRBV7-9	TRBJ1-1	TRBD1
TGTGCCAGCAGCTCGGGCGGGGGGCTACTAGTCGAGCAGTACTTC	CASSSGGGLLVEQYF	-	15	TRBV7-9	TRBJ2-7	TRBD2
TGTGCCAGCAGTCGGTCCGGGTTGTTTGGAAACACCATATATTTT	CASSRSGLFGNTIYF	few	15	TRBV5-6	TRBJ1-3	-
TGTGCCAGCAGTTTTTTCGGGGGCAACTTGAACACTGAAGCTTTCTTT	CASSFFGGNLNTEAFF	once	16	TRBV27	TRBJ1-1	-
TGTGCTAGCAGCTTATCCAGTGACCACGAGCAGTACTTC	CASSLSSDHEQYF	-	13	TRBV7-7	TRBJ2-7	-
TGTGCCAGCAGCTTCGGACAGGGCCCCACTGAAGCTTTCTTT	CASSFGQGPTEAFF	-	14	TRBV7-3	TRBJ1-1	TRBD1
TGTGCCATCGAGGGACAGGGGGCAGGATCCACTGAAGCTTTCTTT	CAIEGQGAGSTEAFF	few	15	TRBV10-3	TRBJ1-1	TRBD1
TGTGCCAGTAGGGATACAGGAGCTTACACCTTC	CASRDTGAYTF	once	11	TRBV19	TRBJ1-2	-